The subject of this entry is one TCR beta chain. Its antigen is still unknown. With 60 Vbeta and 13 Jbeta primers, the PCR was carried out. Here immunoSEQ multiplex PCR was the method, and the copy in TCRdb shows in-frame clones only, minus some. The repertoire holds 200,000 or so clones, with roughly 76% as singletons. Healthy bone marrow donors supplied every sample. This sample stems from a study of cytomegalovirus exposure and HLA in healthy donors. The study, taken as a whole, reports: The authors confirmed in vitro that a few CMV-associated chains were specific for CMV antigens.

Germline CDR1 reads MNHEY; CDR2 reads SMNVEV (reference sequence). The CDR3 loop spans 15 amino acids. The J segment lost 2 bases and the V segment lost 3 bases, leaving 5 bases of the junction unmatched. The material sequenced was PBMCs. J is TRBJ2-3 and V is TRBV27; 7 bases agree with TRBD2. The sequence was collected from a woman in her 30s in good health and CMV-seropositive. CDR3 DNA sequence: TGTGCCAGCAGTTTCCCGGGAGGACCCACAGATACGCAGTATTTT. Translating gives CASSFPGGPTDTQYF.